This entry lists 29 T cell receptor beta chains sequenced from one sample in a study of blood T cell repertoires in COVID-19 (dated by TCRdb to the early 2020s). Receptors were amplified or captured by the immunoSEQ multiplex PCR assay. TCRdb retrieved this table from immuneACCESS and kept in-frame rearrangements only. Not all clones are present; in checked studies, unresolved V genes account for under half, and no reason is known for the remainder. For this sample the table gives fewer than 90,000 clones, of which roughly 90% were detected only once. Of the sample, about 8.1% falls within the top ten clones. What was sequenced was peripheral blood. These receptors all stem from a man aged 25 to 40 with acute or convalescent COVID-19.

The genes are TRBV6-5 and TRBJ2-7; tentatively, D is TRBD1 (5 bases). The length of the CDR3 is 13 residues. CDR1 and CDR2 from the germline V gene are MNHEY and SVGAGI. Trimming removed 6 bases from V and 0 bases from J, with 9 bases in between. CDR3: CASSRQSSYEQYF. In nucleotides, the CDR3 is TGTGCCAGCAGCAGACAGAGCTCCTACGAGCAGTACTTC.

This rearrangement joins TRBV29-1 to TRBJ1-1; D gene uncertain. Germline-derived CDR1 and CDR2 are SQVTM and ANQGSEA. The CDR3 contains 13 residues. V shed 4 bases and J shed 3 bases, with 12 bases lying between them. CDR3 residues: CSVGREEDTEAFF. The CDR3 DNA is TGCAGCGTTGGAAGGGAGGAGGACACTGAAGCTTTCTTT.

DNA of the CDR3: TGTGCCAGCAGCCAAGTCAGATCCTACGAGCAGTACTTC. It codes for CASSQVRSYEQYF. This chain connects TRBV3-1 (or the pseudogene TRBV3-2) to TRBJ2-7; D remains unclear. V lost 1 base to trimming and J lost 1 base, with 5 bases between them. Germline CDR1 and CDR2: LGHDT and YNNKEL (reference sequence). This CDR3 comprises 13 residues.

This rearrangement joins TRBV6-5 to TRBJ2-7; a possible D gene is TRBD1 (6 bases). Trimming removed 8 bases at V and 3 bases at J, with 17 bases between. The length of the CDR3 is 14 residues. From germline, CDR1 is MNHEY and CDR2 SVGAGI. The CDR3 protein is CASQVRTEIYEQYF. CDR3 DNA: TGTGCCAGCCAAGTAAGGACAGAGATCTACGAGCAGTACTTC.

The chain combines TRBV19 with TRBJ2-5, with 7 bases aligning to TRBD2. This CDR3 has 14 amino acids. CDR1 is LNHDA and CDR2 is SQIVND in the germline V gene (reference sequence). V lost 5 bases and J lost 4; bases outside the gene matches: 7. Written as DNA, the CDR3 is TGTGCCAGTAGTGACGGGGGGTTTACAGAGACCCAGTACTTC. Translation gives CASSDGGFTETQYF. Based on the CDR3 plus reference TRBV19 and TRBJ2-5, the full variable domain is DGGITQSPKYLFRKEGQNVTLSCEQNLNHDAMYWYRQDPGQGLRLIYYSQIVNDFQKGDIAEGYSVSREKKESFPLTVTSAQKNPTAFYLCASSDGGFTETQYFGPGTRLLVL.

The chain has TRBV7-9 and TRBJ2-3, with D perhaps matching TRBD2 (6 bases). CDR3 length: 13 residues. Trimming left V 8 bases short and J 7 bases short, with 16 bases between. CDR1 is SEHNR, CDR2 FQNEAQ, per germline (reference sequence). In DNA, the CDR3 is TGTGCCAGCGGGGGGTATCGATCCTATACGCAGTATTTT. Residues: CASGGYRSYTQYF.

The chain is built from TRBV11-1 and TRBJ2-2, with 11 bases that match TRBD2. There are 15 residues in the CDR3. After removal of 6 bases from V and 6 bases from J, the junction contained 6 bases not matched to a gene. Germline CDR1 is SGHAT and CDR2 is FQDESV (reference sequence). This CDR3 is CASRTIAGGPGELFF. In DNA, the CDR3 is TGTGCCAGCAGAACCATAGCGGGAGGGCCCGGGGAGCTGTTTTTT.

The sample holds one count of this clone. This same CDR3 is encoded by further DNA sequences in the sample. V and J are TRBV28 and TRBJ1-1; D gene uncertain. The V and J ends lost 6 bases and 5 bases respectively, with 13 bases between them. This CDR3 has 13 amino acids. Germline CDR1 MDHEN, CDR2 SYDVKM. The CDR3 DNA reads TGTGCCAGCAGCACTACCGGGAGGACTGAAGCTTTCTTT. Protein sequence: CASSTTGRTEAFF.

The gene calls are TRBV7-8 and TRBJ1-1, with 7 bases fitting TRBD1. The CDR3 sequence is 13 residues long. Trimming removed 2 bases from V and 5 bases from J; junction bases left unmatched: 2. Germline loops: CDR1 SGHVS, CDR2 FQNEAQ. The CDR3 DNA reads TGTGCCAGCAGCTTAAAACAGGGGACTGAAGCTTTCTTT. Amino acid sequence: CASSLKQGTEAFF.

This clone was picked up many times. The J gene is TRBJ2-3, the V gene TRBV25-1, with TRBD2 matching 8 bases. CDR1 is MGHDK, CDR2 SYGVNS, per germline. The CDR3 has 14 residues. Losses at the gene ends were 6 bases for V and 1 base for J; bases not matched to a gene: 3. CDR3 in amino acids: CASSLSGGTDTQYF. The CDR3 nucleotides are TGTGCCAGCAGCCTTAGCGGGGGCACAGATACGCAGTATTTT.

The chain employs TRBV27 and TRBJ2-7; D not certain. The CDR3 spans 13 residues. Germline V gene data show CDR1 as MNHEY and CDR2 as SMNVEV (reference sequence). Trimming removed 2 bases from V and 6 bases from J, with 11 bases in between. The CDR3: CASSLKRSGEQYF. CDR3 nucleotides: TGTGCCAGCAGTTTAAAACGCTCGGGCGAGCAGTACTTC.

The chain links TRBV30 to TRBJ2-1; 8 positions agree with TRBD2. V lost 2 bases, J lost 5 bases, and 5 bases stayed unmatched. CDR3 length: 14 residues. Germline lookup yields CDR1 GTSNPN and CDR2 SVGIG (reference sequence). The CDR3 sequence is CAWSRGLGDNEQFF. The CDR3 bases are TGTGCCTGGAGTCGGGGACTAGGGGACAATGAGCAGTTCTTC.

V gene TRBV11-2 combines with J gene TRBJ2-5; TRBD1 might be the D (6 bases). V lost 5 bases and J lost 6, with 13 bases in between. The CDR3 is 13 residues long. Germline-derived CDR1 and CDR2 are SGHAT and FQNNGV. CDR3 sequence (DNA): TGTGCCAGCAGCCGATCGGGGACAAAGACCCAGTACTTC. Amino acids: CASSRSGTKTQYF.

The chain combines TRBV30 with TRBJ1-2; TRBD1 is a possible D gene (5 bases). This CDR3 contains 13 residues. V was pared by 4 bases and J by 2 bases, with 11 bases between. Germline loops: CDR1 GTSNPN, CDR2 SVGIG (reference sequence). CDR3 protein: CAWKDTANYGYTF. In nucleotides, the CDR3 is TGTGCCTGGAAGGACACTGCAAACTATGGCTACACCTTC. The complete variable domain, with remaining parts taken from reference TRBV30 and TRBJ1-2, reads SQTIHQWPATLVQPVGSPLSLECTVEGTSNPNLYWYRQAAGRGLQLLFYSVGIGQISSEVPQNLSASRPQDRQFILSSKKLLLSDSGFYLCAWKDTANYGYTFGSGTRLTVV.

The rearrangement uses TRBV6-5 and TRBJ1-1; TRBD1 is a possible D gene (5 bases). CDR3 length equals 14 residues. The ends were cut back, 5 bases at V and 1 base at J, with 11 bases in the middle. Germline lookup yields CDR1 MNHEY and CDR2 SVGAGI. The CDR3, as DNA: TGTGCCAGCAGTCAAAGGCAGGGGAACACTGAAGCTTTCTTT. Amino acids: CASSQRQGNTEAFF.

The chain links TRBV28 to TRBJ1-3, with 8 bases lining up with TRBD1. V shed 5 bases, J shed 0 bases, and the junction held 6 bases outside the gene matches. CDR3 size: 16 residues. Germline V gene sequence: CDR1 MDHEN, CDR2 SYDVKM. The CDR3 DNA reads TGTGCCAGCAGTGCCGCAGACAGGGGCTCTGGAAACACCATATATTTT. Translated: CASSAADRGSGNTIYF.

This chain connects TRBV6-1 to TRBJ1-3; D unclear. The CDR3 totals 15 residues. CDR1 and CDR2 from the germline V gene are MNHNS and SASEGT. Trimming removed 0 bases at V and 2 bases at J, with 8 bases between. The CDR3 region has the DNA TGTGCCAGCAGTGAAGCGCGAGGCGCTGGAAACACCATATATTTT. Translated, it gives CASSEARGAGNTIYF.

This chain links TRBV30 with TRBJ1-2; possible D gene TRBD1, 5 bases. Germline CDR1 is GTSNPN and CDR2 is SVGIG (reference sequence). V lost 3 bases to trimming and J lost 4 bases, with 15 bases between them. The CDR3 length is 14 residues. CDR3 DNA sequence: TGTGCCTGGAGAGTAAGGGGTCAGGGCTATGGCTACACCTTC. Protein sequence: CAWRVRGQGYGYTF.

V usage is TRBV7-9 and J usage is TRBJ2-3; 9 bases match TRBD2. The CDR3 runs to 18 residues. Germline values: CDR1 SEHNR, CDR2 FQNEAQ (reference sequence). The trim removed 0 bases at V and 1 base at J, leaving 8 bases unmatched. CDR3 coding DNA: TGTGCCAGCAGCTTAGCCCTATATAGCGGGAGTGGCACAGATACGCAGTATTTT. Its translation: CASSLALYSGSGTDTQYF.

This sequence joins TRBV5-1 and TRBJ2-7; D uncertain. This CDR3 has 13 residues. Per the germline V gene, CDR1 is SGHRS and CDR2 is YFSETQ. The germline V and J ends were trimmed by 0 bases and 2 bases, with 6 bases remaining between them. The CDR3 DNA sequence: TGCGCCAGCAGCTTGGACATGACCTACGAGCAGTACTTC. Translation gives CASSLDMTYEQYF.

The gene calls are TRBV11-2 and TRBJ1-1; no clear D gene. Trimming took off 0 bases at V and 6 bases at J, with 14 bases between the two ends. The germline gives CDR1 SGHAT, CDR2 FQNNGV. The CDR3 consists of 15 residues. CDR3 coding DNA: TGTGCCAGCAGCTTAGATATCGGGGTTGGAGCTGAAGCTTTCTTT. Protein sequence: CASSLDIGVGAEAFF.

Only a few counts were recorded for this clone. The gene calls are TRBV18 and TRBJ1-1; D remains unclear. With 5 bases removed from V and 6 bases from J, the gap between germline ends came to 10 bases. The germline V gene has CDR1 KGHSH and CDR2 LQKENI. CDR3 length: 12 residues. CDR3 sequence (DNA): TGTGCCAGCTCATCGGCGGGGTCTGAAGCTTTCTTT. Amino acid sequence: CASSSAGSEAFF.

The CDR3 sequence: CASSLRLHAGQGRRRNTEAFF. The CDR3 coding sequence is TGTGCCAGCAGCCTACGACTACACGCGGGACAGGGCCGACGAAGGAACACTGAAGCTTTCTTT. The genes are TRBV6-6 and TRBJ1-1; TRBD1 matches 9 bases. The CDR3 covers 21 residues. Germline trimming cut 6 bases from V and 1 base from J; bases unmatched to any gene: 24. The V gene's germline CDR1 is MNHNY and CDR2 SVGAGI (reference sequence).

J is TRBJ2-1 and V is TRBV27; 11 bases line up with TRBD2. Germline CDR1 and CDR2: MNHEY and SMNVEV (reference sequence). The CDR3 runs 15 residues. V gave up 6 bases and J gave up 6 bases; unmatched junction bases: 7. CDR3 loop: CASRIGLAGLNEQFF. CDR3 bases: TGTGCCAGCAGGATCGGACTAGCGGGCCTCAATGAGCAGTTCTTC.

The chain is built from TRBV28 and TRBJ2-2; perhaps TRBD2 as D (5 bases). The V end was cut by 7 bases, the J end by 1 base, with 10 bases between. This CDR3 contains 14 residues. Germline values: CDR1 MDHEN, CDR2 SYDVKM. The CDR3 spells CASKDSLNTGELFF. The CDR3 nucleotides read TGTGCCAGCAAGGACTCTTTGAACACCGGGGAGCTGTTTTTT.

This chain uses TRBV28 with TRBJ1-6; no firm D call. The CDR3 runs 16 residues. Trimming removed 2 bases at V and 0 bases at J, with 8 bases between. The germline gives CDR1 MDHEN, CDR2 SYDVKM. The CDR3 coding sequence is TGTGCCAGCAGTTTAACGCTTAGCTCCTATAATTCACCCCTCCACTTT. Translation gives CASSLTLSSYNSPLHF.

The chain employs TRBV5-1 and TRBJ2-7; 7 nucleotides align to TRBD2. CDR1 and CDR2 from the germline V gene are SGHRS and YFSETQ. The CDR3 totals 17 residues. With 0 bases clipped from V and 3 bases from J, the junction kept 12 bases outside the gene matches. The CDR3 sequence: CASSLGVRGIDHYEQYF. CDR3 DNA sequence: TGCGCCAGCAGCTTGGGGGTGCGGGGGATCGATCACTACGAGCAGTACTTC.

The chain combines TRBV14 with TRBJ2-1, with 9 bases that match TRBD1. Per the germline V gene, CDR1 is SGHDN and CDR2 is FVKESK. The ends lost 3 bases at V and 4 bases at J; junction bases unmatched: 4. This CDR3 is built from 15 residues. CDR3 bases: TGTGCCAGCAGCCAGCGACAGGGGGGTTACAATGAGCAGTTCTTC. Amino acids: CASSQRQGGYNEQFF.

Only one count was recorded for this clone. The CDR3 spells CASSQNSIGGYGYTF. CDR3 coding DNA: TGTGCCAGCAGCCAGAATTCGATAGGGGGCTATGGCTACACCTTC. This chain joins TRBV3-1 (or the pseudogene TRBV3-2) and TRBJ1-2, with D possibly being TRBD1 (6 bases). The V end was cut by 3 bases, the J end by 4 bases, with 15 bases between. Germline CDR1 LGHDT, CDR2 YNNKEL (reference sequence). CDR3 length: 15 amino acids.